The source of this T cell receptor (beta chain) is a study of control samples from healthy donors and cancer patients. Sequencing was performed with immunoSEQ multiplex PCR; in TCRdb, only in-frame clones are kept and a portion is missing. Of 75,000 to 95,000 clones in the sample, about 92% were seen once. This sequence originates from a woman aged 25 to 45 in good health. Material for sequencing was blood.

Here the CDR3 reads CASSARYGDNEQFF. The CDR3 DNA reads as TGTGCCAGCAGCGCACGCTACGGCGACAATGAGCAGTTCTTC. The chain joins TRBV11-3 to TRBJ2-1, with unresolved D. V lost 5 bases, J lost 5 bases, and 13 bases lay in between. The CDR3 is made up of 14 amino acids. From germline, CDR1 is SGHNT and CDR2 YENEEA.